This T cell receptor beta chain was observed in a study of beta chain features in type 1 diabetes. Study-wide background: The patients were much like the healthy donors in age, gender and cell yields. Study observations and caveats: Since sequencing was performed on cDNA, cells with high TCR expression could be over-represented. Amplification by PCR could prefer shorter templates, with the same effect in patients and controls.

Isolated RNA was reverse transcribed in full, so expressed TCRB transcripts were sequenced. Sequencing used immunoSEQ multiplex PCR; TCRdb keeps in-frame clones, though not all of them. The sample shows 300,000 to 350,000 clones, roughly 8% of them seen only once. In the case of this clone: The antigen is not known. This may arise from a read error, as a much more abundant clone is one base away.

The germline V and J ends were trimmed by 5 bases and 5 bases, with 6 bases remaining between them. This CDR3 has 11 amino acids. The germline gives CDR1 SGHVS, CDR2 FQNEAQ. Sample: central memory CD4+ T cells from blood. The chain joins TRBV7-8 to TRBJ2-5, with D possibly being TRBD1 (5 bases). The TCR originated in a woman aged 18-30 years in good health. The CDR3 reads CASSPGETQYF. The CDR3 DNA follows: TGTGCCAGCAGCCCAGGGGAGACCCAGTACTTC.